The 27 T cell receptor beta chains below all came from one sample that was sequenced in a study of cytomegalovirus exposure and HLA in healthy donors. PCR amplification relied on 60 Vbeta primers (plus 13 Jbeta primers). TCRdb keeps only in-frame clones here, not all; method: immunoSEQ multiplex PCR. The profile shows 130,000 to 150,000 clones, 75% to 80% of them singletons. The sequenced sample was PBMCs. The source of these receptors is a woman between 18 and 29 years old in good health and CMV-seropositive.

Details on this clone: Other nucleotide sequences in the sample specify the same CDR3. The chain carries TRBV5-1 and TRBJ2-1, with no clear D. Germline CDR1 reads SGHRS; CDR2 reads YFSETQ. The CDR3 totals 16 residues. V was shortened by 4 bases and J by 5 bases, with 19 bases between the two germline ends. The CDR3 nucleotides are TGCGCCAGCAGCCCCCTCGATGAAGCGACCAACAATGAGCAGTTCTTC. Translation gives CASSPLDEATNNEQFF.

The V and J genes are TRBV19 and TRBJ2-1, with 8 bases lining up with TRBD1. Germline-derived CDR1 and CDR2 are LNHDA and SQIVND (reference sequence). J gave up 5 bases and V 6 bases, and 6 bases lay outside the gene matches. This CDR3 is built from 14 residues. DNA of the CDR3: TGTGCCAGTAGGCCCCGGACAGGGAACAATGAGCAGTTCTTC. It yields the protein CASRPRTGNNEQFF. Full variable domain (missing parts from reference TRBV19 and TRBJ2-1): DGGITQSPKYLFRKEGQNVTLSCEQNLNHDAMYWYRQDPGQGLRLIYYSQIVNDFQKGDIAEGYSVSREKKESFPLTVTSAQKNPTAFYLCASRPRTGNNEQFFGPGTRLTVL.

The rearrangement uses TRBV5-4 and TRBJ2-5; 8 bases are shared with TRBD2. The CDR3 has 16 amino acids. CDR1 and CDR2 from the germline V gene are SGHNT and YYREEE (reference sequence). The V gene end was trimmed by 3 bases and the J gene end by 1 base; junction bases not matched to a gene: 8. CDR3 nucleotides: TGTGCCAGCAGCTCCTTTTCCCTAGCGGGCCAAGAGACCCAGTACTTC. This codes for CASSSFSLAGQETQYF.

CDR3: CATSGGGEQFF. CDR3 nucleotide sequence: TGTGCCACCAGTGGAGGAGGTGAGCAGTTCTTC. This chain links TRBV15 with TRBJ2-1; tentatively, D is TRBD2 (5 bases). This CDR3 has 11 amino acids. Per germline, CDR1 LNHNV and CDR2 YYDKDF (reference sequence). Trimming cost V 6 bases and J 9 bases, with 9 bases left between them.

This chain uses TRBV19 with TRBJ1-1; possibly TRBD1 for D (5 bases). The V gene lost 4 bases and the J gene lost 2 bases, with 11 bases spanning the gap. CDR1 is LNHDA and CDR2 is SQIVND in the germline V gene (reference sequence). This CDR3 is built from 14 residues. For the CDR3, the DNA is TGTGCCAGTAGTAAGGACACCTTAAACACTGAAGCTTTCTTT. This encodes CASSKDTLNTEAFF.

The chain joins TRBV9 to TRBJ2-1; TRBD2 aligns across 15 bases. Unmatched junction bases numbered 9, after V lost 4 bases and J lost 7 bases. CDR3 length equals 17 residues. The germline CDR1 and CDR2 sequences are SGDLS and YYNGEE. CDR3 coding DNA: TGTGCCAGCAGCTTCCGGACTAGCGGGGGGGCGGTAAATGAGCAGTTCTTC. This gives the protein CASSFRTSGGAVNEQFF.

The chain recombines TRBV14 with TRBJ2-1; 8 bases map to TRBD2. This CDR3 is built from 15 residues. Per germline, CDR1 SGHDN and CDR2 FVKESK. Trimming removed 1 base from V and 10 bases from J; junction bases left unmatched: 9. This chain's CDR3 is CASSQVGTRWGEQFF. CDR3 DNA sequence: TGTGCCAGCAGCCAAGTGGGGACTAGGTGGGGAGAGCAGTTCTTC.

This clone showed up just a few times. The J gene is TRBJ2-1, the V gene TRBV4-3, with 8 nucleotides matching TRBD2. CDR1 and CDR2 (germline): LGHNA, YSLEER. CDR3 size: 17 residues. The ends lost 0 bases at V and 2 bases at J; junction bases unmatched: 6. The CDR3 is CASSQETAGAPYNEQFF. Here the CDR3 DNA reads TGCGCCAGCAGCCAAGAAACAGCGGGGGCCCCCTACAATGAGCAGTTCTTC.

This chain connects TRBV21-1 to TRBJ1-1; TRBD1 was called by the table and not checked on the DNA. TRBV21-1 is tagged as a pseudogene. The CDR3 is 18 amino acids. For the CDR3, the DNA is TGTGCCAGCAGCAAAGGAGCACAGGGATTCCCTTCGAACACTGAAGCTTTCTTT. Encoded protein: CASSKGAQGFPSNTEAFF.

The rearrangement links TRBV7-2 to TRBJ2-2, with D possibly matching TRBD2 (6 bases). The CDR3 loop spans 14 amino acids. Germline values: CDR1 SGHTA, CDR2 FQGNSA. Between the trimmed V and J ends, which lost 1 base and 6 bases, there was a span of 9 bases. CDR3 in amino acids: CASSLGASAGELFF. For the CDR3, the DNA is TGTGCCAGCAGCTTAGGGGCTAGCGCCGGGGAGCTGTTTTTT.

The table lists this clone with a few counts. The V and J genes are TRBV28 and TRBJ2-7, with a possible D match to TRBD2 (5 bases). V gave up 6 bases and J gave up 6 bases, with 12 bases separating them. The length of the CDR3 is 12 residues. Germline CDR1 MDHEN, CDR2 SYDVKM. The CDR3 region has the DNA TGTGCCAGCAGCTTAATAGCGCGCGAGCAGTACTTC. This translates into CASSLIAREQYF.

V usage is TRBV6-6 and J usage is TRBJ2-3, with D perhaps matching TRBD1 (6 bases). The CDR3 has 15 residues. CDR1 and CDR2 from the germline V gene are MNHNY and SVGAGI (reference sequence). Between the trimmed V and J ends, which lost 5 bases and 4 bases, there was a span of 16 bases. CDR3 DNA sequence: TGTGCCAGCAGTCAGACCCAACAGGGCGCAGATACGCAGTATTTT. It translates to CASSQTQQGADTQYF.

The CDR3 nucleotides read TGTGCCATACCGGGGGAAGGGGCCAACGTCCTGACTTTC. Translated, it gives CAIPGEGANVLTF. The V and J genes are TRBV28 and TRBJ2-6; a possible D gene is TRBD2 (6 bases). V was cut by 10 bases and J by 4 bases, with 11 bases left in between. The length of the CDR3 is 13 residues. Germline lookup yields CDR1 MDHEN and CDR2 SYDVKM.

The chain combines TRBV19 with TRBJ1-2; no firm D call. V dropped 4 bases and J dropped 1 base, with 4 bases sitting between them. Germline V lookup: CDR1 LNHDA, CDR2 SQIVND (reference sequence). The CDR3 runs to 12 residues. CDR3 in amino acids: CASSNSNYGYTF. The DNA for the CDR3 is TGTGCCAGTAGTAACAGTAACTATGGCTACACCTTC.

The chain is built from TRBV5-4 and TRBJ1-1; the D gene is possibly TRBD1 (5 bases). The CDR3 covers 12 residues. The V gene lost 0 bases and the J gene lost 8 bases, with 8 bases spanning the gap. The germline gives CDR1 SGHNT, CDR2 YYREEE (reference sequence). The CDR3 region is CASSLGGVEAFF. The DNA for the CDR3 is TGTGCCAGCAGCTTGGGGGGGGTCGAAGCTTTCTTT.

In DNA, the CDR3 is TGTGCCAGCAACCTGGACAGGGGCGCGAACACTGAAGCTTTCTTT. Its translation is CASNLDRGANTEAFF. The rearrangement links TRBV7-2 to TRBJ1-1; 9 bases match TRBD1. Germline V gene sequence: CDR1 SGHTA, CDR2 FQGNSA. J was trimmed by 1 base and V by 7 bases; bases with no gene match: 7. The CDR3 has 15 residues.

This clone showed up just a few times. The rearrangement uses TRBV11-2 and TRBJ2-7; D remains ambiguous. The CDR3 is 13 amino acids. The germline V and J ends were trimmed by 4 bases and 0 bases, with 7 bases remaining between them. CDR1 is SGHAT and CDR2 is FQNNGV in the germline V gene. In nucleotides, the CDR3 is TGTGCCAGCAGCTCTATAAGCTCCTACGAGCAGTACTTC. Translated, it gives CASSSISSYEQYF.

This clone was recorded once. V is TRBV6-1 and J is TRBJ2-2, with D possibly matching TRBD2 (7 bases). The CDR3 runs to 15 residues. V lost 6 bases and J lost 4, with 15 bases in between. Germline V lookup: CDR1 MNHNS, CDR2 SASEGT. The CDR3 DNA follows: TGTGCCAGCAGACAAGCCGGGGGGCCCACCGGGGAGCTGTTTTTT. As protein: CASRQAGGPTGELFF.

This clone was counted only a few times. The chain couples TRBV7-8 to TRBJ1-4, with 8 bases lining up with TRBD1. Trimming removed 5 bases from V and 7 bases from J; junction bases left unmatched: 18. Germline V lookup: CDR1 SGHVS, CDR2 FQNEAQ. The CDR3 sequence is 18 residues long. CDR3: CASSRGQGHTSGGEKLFF. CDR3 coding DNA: TGTGCCAGCAGCCGCGGACAGGGTCATACATCCGGTGGTGAAAAACTGTTTTTT.

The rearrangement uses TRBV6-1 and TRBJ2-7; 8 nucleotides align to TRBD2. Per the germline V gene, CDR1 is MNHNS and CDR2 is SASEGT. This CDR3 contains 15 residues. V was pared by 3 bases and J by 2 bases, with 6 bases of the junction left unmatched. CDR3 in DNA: TGTGCCAGCAGTGATCGGGCGGGGGGTCCCTACGAGCAGTACTTC. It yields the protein CASSDRAGGPYEQYF.

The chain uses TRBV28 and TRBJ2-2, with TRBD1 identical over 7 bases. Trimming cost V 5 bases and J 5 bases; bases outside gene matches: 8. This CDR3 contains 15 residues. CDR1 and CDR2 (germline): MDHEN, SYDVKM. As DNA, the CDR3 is TGTGCCAGCAGTATCCTACAGGGGAATACCGGGGAGCTGTTTTTT. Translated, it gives CASSILQGNTGELFF.

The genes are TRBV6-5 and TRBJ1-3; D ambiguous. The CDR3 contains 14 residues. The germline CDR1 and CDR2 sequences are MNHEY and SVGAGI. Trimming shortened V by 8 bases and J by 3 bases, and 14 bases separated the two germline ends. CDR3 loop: CASAVAPGGNTIYF. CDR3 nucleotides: TGTGCCAGCGCAGTCGCCCCGGGTGGAAACACCATATATTTT.

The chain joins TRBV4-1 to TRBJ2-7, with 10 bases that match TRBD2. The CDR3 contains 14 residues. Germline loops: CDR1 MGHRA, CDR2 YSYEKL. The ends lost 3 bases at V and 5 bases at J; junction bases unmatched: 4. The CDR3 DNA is TGCGCCAGCAGCCAGCCGGGACTAGCGAACGAGCAGTACTTC. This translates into CASSQPGLANEQYF.

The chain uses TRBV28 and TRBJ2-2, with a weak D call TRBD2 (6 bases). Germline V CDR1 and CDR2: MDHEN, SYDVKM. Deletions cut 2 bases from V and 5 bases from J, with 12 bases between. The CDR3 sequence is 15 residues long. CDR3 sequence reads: CASSLGGIKTGELFF. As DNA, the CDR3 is TGTGCCAGCAGTTTAGGAGGGATTAAGACCGGGGAGCTGTTTTTT.

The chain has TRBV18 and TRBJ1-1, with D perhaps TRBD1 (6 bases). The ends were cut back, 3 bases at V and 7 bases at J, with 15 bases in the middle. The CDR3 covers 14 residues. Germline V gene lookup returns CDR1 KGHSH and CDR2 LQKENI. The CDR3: CASSPTRTVNEAFF. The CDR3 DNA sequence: TGTGCCAGCTCACCTACTAGGACAGTCAATGAAGCTTTCTTT.

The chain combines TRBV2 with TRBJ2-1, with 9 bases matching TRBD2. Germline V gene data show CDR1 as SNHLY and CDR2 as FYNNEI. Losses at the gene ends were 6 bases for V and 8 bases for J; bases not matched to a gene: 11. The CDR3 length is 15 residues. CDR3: CASRIRGGASDEQFF. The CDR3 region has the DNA TGTGCCAGCAGGATTCGCGGGGGGGCTTCGGATGAGCAGTTCTTC.

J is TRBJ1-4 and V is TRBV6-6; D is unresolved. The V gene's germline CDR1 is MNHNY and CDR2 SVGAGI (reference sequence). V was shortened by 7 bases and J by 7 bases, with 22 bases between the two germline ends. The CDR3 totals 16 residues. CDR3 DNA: TGTGCCAGCACTCCACCTGGACGTCGGGGTGGTGAAAAACTGTTTTTT. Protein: CASTPPGRRGGEKLFF.